A selection of T cell receptor beta chains follows, all from one sample in a study of T cell responses to AZD1222 COVID-19 vaccine. TCRdb's table, derived via immunoSEQ multiplex PCR, lists solely in-frame clones and lacks some. The sample shows 70,000 to 100,000 clones, around 90% of them seen only once. Sequenced material: peripheral blood, taken 28 days after the second AZD1222 dose. All receptors come from an adult who received the AZD1222 COVID-19 vaccine. CDR3s include the opening cysteine and the closing phenylalanine or tryptophan. A D gene is named only where the DNA matches it firmly. Only some rows state a clone size, as once, few, many or a class for expanded clones.

TRBV28	.	.	TRBJ1-4	TGTGCCAGCAGTGTGGTGGAGAAACTGTTTTTT	CASSVVEKLFF
TRBV24-1	.	.	TRBJ2-2	TGTGCCACCAGTGACCCCCAGGGGAGGACCGGGGAGCTGTTTTTT	CATSDPQGRTGELFF
TRBV18	.	.	TRBJ2-5	TGTGCCAGCTCAGTGACAGGCCCAGAGACCCAGTACTTC	CASSVTGPETQYF
TRBV7-8	TRBD1	.	TRBJ1-1	TGTGCCAGCAGCCCGGACAGGGGGCGCACTGAAGCTTTCTTT	CASSPDRGRTEAFF
TRBV29-1	TRBD1	.	TRBJ1-1	TGCAGCGTTGTCACCACCCACAGGGGCAACACTGAAGCTTTCTTT	CSVVTTHRGNTEAFF
TRBV30	.	few	TRBJ2-7	TGTGCCTGGACCAGGGGGGGGAATAGGGAAGAGCAGTACTTC	CAWTRGGNREEQYF
TRBV5-1	.	.	TRBJ2-3	TGCGCCAGCAGCTTGGAGGGCGGGGGCAGCGCAGATACGCAGTATTTT	CASSLEGGGSADTQYF
TRBV27	.	.	TRBJ2-7	TGTGCCAGCAGTTTATGGGGGACCACCTACGAGCAGTACTTC	CASSLWGTTYEQYF
TRBV2	.	.	TRBJ1-1	TGTGCCAGCAGTGGTCGTGGGGGGCAGGGGACTGAAGCTTTCTTT	CASSGRGGQGTEAFF
TRBV18	.	.	TRBJ1-1	TGTGCCAGCTCAGGGCGGGTAGGGACCACTGAAGCTTTCTTT	CASSGRVGTTEAFF
TRBV5-1	TRBD2	.	TRBJ2-7	TGCGCCAGCAGCTGGAGCGGGGGGGCCCTCGACGAGCAGTACTTC	CASSWSGGALDEQYF
TRBV4-2	TRBD1	.	TRBJ1-1	TGTGCCAGCAGCCACGGGACAGGGGGGAAAACTGAAGCTTTCTTT	CASSHGTGGKTEAFF
TRBV7-9	.	once	TRBJ1-4	TGTGCCAGCAGGGGATCAACAGGGAAAGAAAAACTGTTTTTT	CASRGSTGKEKLFF
TRBV28	TRBD1	.	TRBJ1-2	TGTGCCACCGGGACAGGCTATGGCTACACCTTC	CATGTGYGYTF
TRBV7-2	TRBD1	.	TRBJ2-2	TGTGCCAGCAGCCTCGGTCAGGGGGCTTCGACCGGGGAGCTGTTTTTT	CASSLGQGASTGELFF
TRBV9	TRBD1	.	TRBJ2-7	TGTGCCAGCAGCGTAGCCGATAGGGGGCTCTCCTACGAGCAGTACTTC	CASSVADRGLSYEQYF
TRBV6-5	.	few	TRBJ2-7	TGTGCCAGCAGTCTCCTCCAGGGGAGGAGCGAGCAGTACTTC	CASSLLQGRSEQYF
TRBV5-1	TRBD1	few	TRBJ1-2	TGCGCCAGCAGCTCGCGGGGGACAGCCGGGGATGGCTACACCTTC	CASSSRGTAGDGYTF
TRBV12-5	TRBD1	.	TRBJ1-1	TGTGCTAGTGGTTTGGTGCTAGGGGGCGTTGAAGCTTTCTTT	CASGLVLGGVEAFF
TRBV12-3/TRBV12-4	.	once	TRBJ1-2	TGTGCCAGCAGTATCCCTGGGGGTGGCTACACCTTC	CASSIPGGGYTF
TRBV7-9	.	once	TRBJ2-1	TGTGCCAGCAGCTACTCCACCGGACGGGGCTCCTACAATGAGCAGTTCTTC	CASSYSTGRGSYNEQFF
TRBV18	.	.	TRBJ1-1	TGTGCCAGCTCACCATTTAAGGGGAACACTGAAGCTTTCTTT	CASSPFKGNTEAFF
TRBV3-1/TRBV3-2	.	.	TRBJ2-3	TGTGCCAGCAGCCAAGCCGGCGGGGTCCACACAGATACGCAGTATTTT	CASSQAGGVHTDTQYF
TRBV6-6	.	.	TRBJ1-4	TGTGCCAGCAGTTACTCGATACAGGTTGGAGAAAAACTGTTTTTT	CASSYSIQVGEKLFF
TRBV24-1	.	.	TRBJ2-5	TGTGCCACCAGTGACCGGACCCCAGGGGTCCGAGAGACCCAGTACTTC	CATSDRTPGVRETQYF
TRBV14	.	.	TRBJ1-3	TGTGCCAGCAGTAGCGACTGGTTCTCTGGAAACACCATATATTTT	CASSSDWFSGNTIYF
TRBV4-2	TRBD2	.	TRBJ2-2	TGTGCCAGCAGCCAAGTCAGTCTAGCGGGGGCCGGGGAGCTGTTTTTT	CASSQVSLAGAGELFF
TRBV7-3	TRBD1	.	TRBJ1-1	TGTGCCAGCAGCATCACAGGGGGGAACACTGAAGCTTTCTTT	CASSITGGNTEAFF
TRBV5-1	TRBD1	once	TRBJ2-5	TGCGCCAGCAGCCTAACAGGGGACCACGTGGAGACCCAGTACTTC	CASSLTGDHVETQYF